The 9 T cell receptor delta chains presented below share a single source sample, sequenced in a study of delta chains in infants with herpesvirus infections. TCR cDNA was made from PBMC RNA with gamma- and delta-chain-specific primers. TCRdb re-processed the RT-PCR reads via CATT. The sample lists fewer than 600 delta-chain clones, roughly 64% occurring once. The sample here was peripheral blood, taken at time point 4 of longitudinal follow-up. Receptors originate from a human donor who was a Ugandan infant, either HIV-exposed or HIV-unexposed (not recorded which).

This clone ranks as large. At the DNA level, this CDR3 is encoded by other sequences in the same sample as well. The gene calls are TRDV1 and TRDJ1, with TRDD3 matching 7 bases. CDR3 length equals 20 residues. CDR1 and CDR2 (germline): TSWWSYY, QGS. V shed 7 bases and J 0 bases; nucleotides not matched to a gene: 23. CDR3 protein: CALDPPYSPTGDPYTDKLIF. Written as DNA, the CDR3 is TGTGCTCTTGACCCTCCTTATTCCCCTACTGGGGATCCGTACACCGATAAACTCATCTTT.

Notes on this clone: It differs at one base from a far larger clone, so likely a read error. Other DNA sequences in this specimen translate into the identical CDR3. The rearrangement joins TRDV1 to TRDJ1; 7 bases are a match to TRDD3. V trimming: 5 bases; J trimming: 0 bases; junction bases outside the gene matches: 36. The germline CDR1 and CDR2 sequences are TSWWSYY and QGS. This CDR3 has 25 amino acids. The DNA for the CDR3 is TGTGCTCTTGGGAGATCGGCCACGTCGATGTACTGGGGAATCCTCACCCTCTTTTACACCGATAAACTCATCTTT. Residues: CALGRSATSMYWGILTLFYTDKLIF.

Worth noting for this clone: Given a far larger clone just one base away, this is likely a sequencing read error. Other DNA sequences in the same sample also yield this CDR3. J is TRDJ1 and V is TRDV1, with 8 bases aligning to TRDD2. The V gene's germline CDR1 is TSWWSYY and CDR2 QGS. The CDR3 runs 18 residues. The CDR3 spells CALGDLLPTWMYTDKLIF. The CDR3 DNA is TGTGCTCTAGGGGACCTACTTCCTACCTGGATGTACACCGATAAACTCATCTTT.

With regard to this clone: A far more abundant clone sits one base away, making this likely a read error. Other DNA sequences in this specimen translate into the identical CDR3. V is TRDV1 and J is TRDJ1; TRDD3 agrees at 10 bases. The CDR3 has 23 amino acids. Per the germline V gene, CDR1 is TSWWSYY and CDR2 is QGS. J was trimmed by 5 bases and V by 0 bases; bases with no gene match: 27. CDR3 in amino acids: CALGELRTPPIFWGITRADKLIF. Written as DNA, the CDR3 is TGTGCTCTTGGGGAACTAAGAACTCCTCCCATCTTCTGGGGGATAACACGGGCTGATAAACTCATCTTT.

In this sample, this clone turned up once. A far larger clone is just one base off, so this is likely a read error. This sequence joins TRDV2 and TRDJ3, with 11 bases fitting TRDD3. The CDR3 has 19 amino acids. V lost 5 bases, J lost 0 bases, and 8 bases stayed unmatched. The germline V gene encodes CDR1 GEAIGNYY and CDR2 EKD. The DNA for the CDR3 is TGTGCCTGTGGCAAAGTACTGGGGGATAGCTCCTGGGACACCCGACAGATGTTTTTC. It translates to CACGKVLGDSSWDTRQMFF.

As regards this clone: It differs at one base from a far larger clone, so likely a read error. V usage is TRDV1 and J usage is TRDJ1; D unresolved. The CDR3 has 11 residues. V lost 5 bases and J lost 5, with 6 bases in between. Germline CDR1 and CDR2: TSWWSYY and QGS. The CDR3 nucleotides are TGTGCTCTTGGGCCGGCTGATAAACTCATCTTT. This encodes CALGPADKLIF.

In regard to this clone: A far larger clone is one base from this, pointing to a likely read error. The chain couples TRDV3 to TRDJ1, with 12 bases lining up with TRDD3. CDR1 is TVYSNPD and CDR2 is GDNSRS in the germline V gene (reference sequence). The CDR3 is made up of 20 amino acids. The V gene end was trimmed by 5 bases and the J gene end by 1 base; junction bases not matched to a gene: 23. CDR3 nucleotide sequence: TGTGCCCTCCCTACTGGGGGATACTTCCCAACCATCCCGTGCACCGATAAACTCATCTTT. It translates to CALPTGGYFPTIPCTDKLIF.

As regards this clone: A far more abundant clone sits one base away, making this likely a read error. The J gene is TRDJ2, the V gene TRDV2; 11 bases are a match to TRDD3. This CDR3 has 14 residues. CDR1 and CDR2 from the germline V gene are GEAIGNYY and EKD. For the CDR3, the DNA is TGTGCGTGTGAGCCCCTACTGGGGGATATTGAAGGTATCTTT. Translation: CACEPLLGDIEGIF.

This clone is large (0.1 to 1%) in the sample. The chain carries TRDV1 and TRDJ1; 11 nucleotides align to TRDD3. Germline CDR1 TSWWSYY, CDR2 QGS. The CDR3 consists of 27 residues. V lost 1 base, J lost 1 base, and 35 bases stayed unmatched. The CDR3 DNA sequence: TGTGCTCTTGGGGAACCGCTCCTTCCTTCCCTTACTGGGGGATATGGTTGGGCGGTTGCATCCACCGATAAACTCATCTTT. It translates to CALGEPLLPSLTGGYGWAVASTDKLIF.